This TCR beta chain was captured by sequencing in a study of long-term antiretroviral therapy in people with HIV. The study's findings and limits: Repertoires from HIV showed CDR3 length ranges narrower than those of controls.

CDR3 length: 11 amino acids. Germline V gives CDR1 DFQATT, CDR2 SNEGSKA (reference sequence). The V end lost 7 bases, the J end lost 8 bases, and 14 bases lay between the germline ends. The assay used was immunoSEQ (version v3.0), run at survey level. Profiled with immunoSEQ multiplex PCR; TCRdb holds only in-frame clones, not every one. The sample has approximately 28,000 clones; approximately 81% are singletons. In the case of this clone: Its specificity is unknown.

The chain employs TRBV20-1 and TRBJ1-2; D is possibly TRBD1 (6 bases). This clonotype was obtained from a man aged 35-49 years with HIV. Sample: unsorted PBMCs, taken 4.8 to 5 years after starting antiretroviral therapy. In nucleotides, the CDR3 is TGCAGTGGTCGGTCAGGGGAAGGCTACACCTTC. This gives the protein CSGRSGEGYTF.